This TCR beta chain was captured in a study of sequential checkpoint blockade in melanoma. Stated treatment: randomized to nivolumab then ipilimumab (arm A) or the reverse (arm B). DNA-damaging chemotherapy had not been given to any patient beforehand. Live CD3+CD8+ CD19− CD56− cells were sorted from PBMCs. Germline CDR1 reads MDHEN; CDR2 reads SYDVKM. Between the trimmed V and J ends, which lost 6 bases and 2 bases, there was a span of 8 bases. The CDR3 totals 13 residues. TCRdb keeps only in-frame clones here, not all; method: immunoSEQ multiplex PCR. The table includes approximately 11,000 clones, more than 50% detected once.

The material sequenced was CD8+ T cells sorted from blood (inferred from file names), taken from a patient given nivolumab and ipilimumab in sequence. This TCR came from a human donor with melanoma. The J gene is TRBJ1-3, the V gene TRBV28; the D is unclear. The CDR3 loop is CASSETTGNTIYF. The DNA for the CDR3 is TGTGCCAGCAGCGAGACTACTGGAAACACCATATATTTT. Based on the CDR3 plus reference TRBV28 and TRBJ1-3, the full variable domain is DVKVTQSSRYLVKRTGEKVFLECVQDMDHENMFWYRQDPGLGLRLIYFSYDVKMKEKGDIPEGYSVSREKKERFSLILESASTNQTSMYLCASSETTGNTIYFGEGSWLTVV.